One sample yielded the 27 T cell receptor beta chains listed below, sequenced in a study of T cell repertoires in cytomegalovirus infection. In TCRdb, the reads were re-called with MiXCR into one record per CDR3 protein. This table has some 940,000 distinct CDR3 sequences, approximately 31% appearing once. Antigens for these TCRs are unknown. This sample comprised cultured CD8+ T cells from PBMCs, obtained from culture after CMV antigen stimulation. These receptors were taken from a human donor in good health (CMV status not recorded). Some clones in this sample may be carry-over from other donors' samples.

This clonotype was observed at least ten times. The chain employs TRBV7-2 and TRBJ2-3; 11 bases line up with TRBD2. After removal of 5 bases from V and 5 bases from J, the junction contained 6 bases not matched to a gene. CDR1 and CDR2 (germline): SGHTA, FQGNSA. The CDR3 length is 15 residues. The CDR3 loop reads CASSLSGGAGDTQYF. The CDR3 nucleotides read TGTGCCAGCAGCCTTAGCGGGGGGGCGGGAGATACGCAGTATTTT.

The chain combines TRBV9 with TRBJ1-4; 7 nucleotides match TRBD1. V shed 4 bases, J shed 11 bases, and the junction held 17 bases outside the gene matches. CDR3 length equals 16 residues. The germline gives CDR1 SGDLS, CDR2 YYNGEE. CDR3 nucleotide sequence: TGTGCCAGCAGCTCCGCAGGTACAGGGGCAGCGAGGAAACTGTTTTTT. Its translation is CASSSAGTGAARKLFF.

This clonotype was observed a handful of times. The chain recombines TRBV7-9 with TRBJ1-3; D not certain. The CDR3 contains 13 residues. V lost 10 bases, J lost 7 bases, and 17 bases lay in between. Germline CDR1 and CDR2: SEHNR and FQNEAQ (reference sequence). The CDR3 DNA follows: TGTGCCATCATTCATACTCCTCGGAACACCATATATTTT. Translating gives CAIIHTPRNTIYF.

This clonotype occurred a few times. This chain joins TRBV7-9 and TRBJ2-3; D is possibly TRBD1 or TRBD2 (6 bases each). Trimming pared 4 bases from V and 6 bases from J, leaving 17 bases between. The CDR3 spans 15 residues. The germline V gene encodes CDR1 SEHNR and CDR2 FQNEAQ (reference sequence). The CDR3 DNA sequence: TGTGCCAGCAGCTCTTTACCCGGGGGCCGGGATACGCAGTATTTT. Residues: CASSSLPGGRDTQYF.

V gene TRBV7-4 combines with J gene TRBJ2-3; 7 bases are a match to TRBD1. J lost 4 bases, V lost 8 bases, and 9 bases had no gene match. CDR3 length: 14 amino acids. Per the germline V gene, CDR1 is SGHVT and CDR2 is SQSDAQ. The chain's CDR3 is CASPFGQEPDTQYF. CDR3 DNA: TGTGCCAGCCCGTTCGGACAGGAACCAGATACGCAGTATTTT.

This clonotype was recorded many times. The chain combines TRBV7-9 with TRBJ2-5; tentatively, D is TRBD2 (5 bases). CDR1 and CDR2 from the germline V gene are SEHNR and FQNEAQ (reference sequence). This CDR3 has 17 residues. V was clipped by 4 bases and J by 5 bases, with 23 bases between them. Here the CDR3 DNA reads TGTGCCAGCAGCTCTGCGGAGGTGGAGCCCTTCGAGGAGACCCAGTACTTC. Translation: CASSSAEVEPFEETQYF.

This clonotype was detected only a few times. V is TRBV5-4 and J is TRBJ2-1, with a weak D call TRBD2 (6 bases). Per the germline V gene, CDR1 is SGHNT and CDR2 is YYREEE (reference sequence). The CDR3 spans 15 residues. With 4 bases removed from V and 2 bases from J, the gap between germline ends came to 13 bases. DNA of the CDR3: TGTGCCAGCAGCCCTCTGGGGGGTCCCTACAATGAGCAGTTCTTC. It is translated as CASSPLGGPYNEQFF.

This rearrangement joins TRBV12-3 or TRBV12-4 to TRBJ2-7, with D unresolved. This CDR3 region has 15 residues. Between the trimmed V and J ends, which lost 0 bases and 3 bases, there was a span of 12 bases. DNA for the CDR3: TGTGCCAGCAGTTTAGCGTATGAAGTGGGCTACGAGCAGTACTTC. Protein product: CASSLAYEVGYEQYF.

This rearrangement joins TRBV7-9 to TRBJ2-3, with a possible D match to TRBD1 (6 bases). The germline CDR1 and CDR2 sequences are SEHNR and FQNEAQ (reference sequence). This CDR3 has 14 amino acids. V was trimmed by 4 bases and J by 11 bases, leaving 19 bases between them. The chain's CDR3 is CASSSSGHRDGQYF. The DNA for the CDR3 is TGTGCCAGCAGCTCAAGTGGCCACAGGGACGGGCAGTATTTT.

This clonotype was observed a handful of times. The chain joins TRBV7-9 to TRBJ2-3; D not certain. Germline CDR1 SEHNR, CDR2 FQNEAQ (reference sequence). The CDR3 consists of 15 residues. V lost 0 bases to trimming and J lost 0 bases, with 7 bases between them. CDR3 bases: TGTGCCAGCAGCTTAGCTATATACAGCACAGATACGCAGTATTTT. It is translated as CASSLAIYSTDTQYF.

This clonotype was detected ten times or more. This chain joins TRBV6-6 and TRBJ1-2, with TRBD1 as a possible D gene (6 bases). The V end was cut by 6 bases, the J end by 8 bases, with 25 bases between. Germline values: CDR1 MNHNY, CDR2 SVGAGI (reference sequence). This CDR3 contains 16 residues. The chain's CDR3 is CASRPTRTERVWGYTF. The DNA for the CDR3 is TGTGCCAGCAGACCTACCCGGACAGAACGCGTATGGGGCTACACCTTC.

The chain combines TRBV20-1 with TRBJ2-4; 9 bases match TRBD1. The CDR3 is 14 amino acids. Trimming cost V 5 bases and J 4 bases; bases outside gene matches: 6. Germline V gene sequence: CDR1 DFQATT, CDR2 SNEGSKA (reference sequence). The CDR3 is CSASPGQGKNIQYF. The CDR3, as DNA: TGCAGTGCTTCACCGGGACAGGGAAAAAACATTCAGTACTTC.

The chain joins TRBV12-3 or TRBV12-4 to TRBJ2-1, with 10 bases lining up with TRBD2. The CDR3 spans 14 residues. J was trimmed by 7 bases and V by 7 bases; bases with no gene match: 7. CDR3 DNA: TGTGCCAGCACCGGAGCGGGGGGGCGTAATGAGCAGTTCTTC. Encoded protein: CASTGAGGRNEQFF.

As for this clonotype: The junction does not match germline at one end; this may be a read error. This rearrangement joins TRBV12-3 or TRBV12-4 to TRBJ1-2; TRBD1 agrees at 7 bases. This CDR3 contains 14 residues. This CDR3 is CASSSSGTAYDYTF. CDR3 in DNA: TGTGCCAGCAGCTCCTCTGGGACAGCCTATGACTACACCTTC.

This clonotype has more than one count but fewer than ten. The chain is built from TRBV27 and TRBJ2-7; 7 bases align to TRBD1. CDR1 and CDR2 (germline): MNHEY, SMNVEV (reference sequence). After removal of 5 bases from V and 6 bases from J, the junction contained 10 bases not matched to a gene. The CDR3 loop spans 14 amino acids. The CDR3 reads CASSTDRDGLEQYF. The DNA for the CDR3 is TGTGCCAGCAGTACCGACAGGGATGGCCTCGAGCAGTACTTC.

This chain connects TRBV4-1 to TRBJ2-6, with TRBD1 identical over 8 bases. J lost 1 base, V lost 7 bases, and 0 bases had no gene match. Germline assignment: CDR1 MGHRA and CDR2 YSYEKL. The CDR3 extends over 14 amino acids. The chain's CDR3 is CASNRGSGANVLTF. The DNA for the CDR3 is TGCGCCAGCAACAGGGGGTCTGGGGCCAACGTCCTGACTTTC.

This clonotype was observed a single time. V is TRBV4-2 and J is TRBJ2-1, with TRBD2 as a possible D gene (7 bases). The germline CDR1 and CDR2 sequences are LGHNA and YNFKEQ. This CDR3 is 14 amino acids long. V was trimmed by 11 bases and J by 7 bases, leaving 21 bases between them. The CDR3 bases are TGTGCCGCCCACGGAGGGGGGACTATGAATGAGCAGTTCTTC. The encoded protein is CAAHGGGTMNEQFF.

This clonotype has a handful of counts. The genes are TRBV15 and TRBJ2-7; tentative D call: TRBD2 (6 bases). Per the germline V gene, CDR1 is LNHNV and CDR2 is YYDKDF (reference sequence). V lost 3 bases and J lost 2, with 17 bases in between. The CDR3 is 16 amino acids. The CDR3 here is CATSRTWGTPPYEQYV. The DNA of the CDR3 is TGTGCCACCAGCAGGACATGGGGGACTCCTCCCTACGAGCAGTACGTC.

As to this clonotype: A much larger clone lies one base from this, so it may be a read error. V usage is TRBV7-2 and J usage is TRBJ2-5, with 8 bases identical to TRBD2. CDR1 is SGHTA and CDR2 is FQGNSA in the germline V gene. V dropped 8 bases and J dropped 5; count of bases not matched to a gene: 10. The CDR3 has 14 residues. The CDR3 is CASGPGGAPETQYF. In nucleotides, the CDR3 is TGTGCCAGCGGCCCCGGGGGGGCTCCCGAGACCCAGTACTTC.

The gene calls are TRBV6-1 and TRBJ2-2; 10 bases fit TRBD2. Germline CDR1 reads MNHNS; CDR2 reads SASEGT. V lost 2 bases to trimming and J lost 7 bases; unmatched junction nucleotides: 10. The CDR3 consists of 17 residues. The CDR3 is CASSEISGGPRGGELFF. The CDR3 DNA is TGTGCCAGCAGTGAAATTAGCGGGGGGCCGAGGGGCGGGGAGCTGTTTTTT.

This clonotype was picked up many times. The chain couples TRBV7-2 to TRBJ2-7; possibly TRBD1 for D (5 bases). Germline V gives CDR1 SGHTA, CDR2 FQGNSA. V gave up 1 base and J gave up 2 bases, with 9 bases separating them. The CDR3 is 14 residues long. In DNA form, the CDR3 reads TGTGCCAGCAGCTTAGTGGACATAACCTACGAGCAGTACTTC. Amino acid sequence: CASSLVDITYEQYF.

Only a few counts were recorded for this clonotype. The J gene is TRBJ2-7, the V gene TRBV4-1; D is perhaps TRBD1 (6 bases). This CDR3 comprises 14 residues. Trimming took 3 bases from V and 2 from J, leaving 11 bases between them. Germline assignment: CDR1 MGHRA and CDR2 YSYEKL. CDR3 loop: CASSQGANTYEQYF. CDR3 DNA: TGCGCCAGCAGCCAGGGGGCCAATACCTACGAGCAGTACTTC.

This clonotype was counted a few times. Here the CDR3 reads CASSPAEGPNYGYTF. CDR3 sequence (DNA): TGTGCCAGCAGTCCGGCGGAGGGGCCTAACTATGGCTACACCTTC. This chain uses TRBV2 with TRBJ1-2, with TRBD1 as a possible D gene (5 bases). This CDR3 comprises 15 residues. The germline V gene has CDR1 SNHLY and CDR2 FYNNEI. The V end was cut by 5 bases, the J end by 0 bases, with 13 bases between.

This clonotype was counted a few times. This rearrangement joins TRBV2 to TRBJ2-5, with TRBD1 matching over 7 bases. V trimming: 1 base; J trimming: 4 bases; junction bases outside the gene matches: 6. Germline assignment: CDR1 SNHLY and CDR2 FYNNEI. CDR3 length: 15 amino acids. The CDR3 loop is CASSEVYRGTETQYF. CDR3 DNA: TGTGCCAGCAGTGAAGTTTACAGGGGAACAGAGACCCAGTACTTC. Looking up the rest from reference TRBV2 and TRBJ2-5 gives the full variable domain: EPEVTQTPSHQVTQMGQEVILRCVPISNHLYFYWYRQILGQKVEFLVSFYNNEISEKSEIFDDQFSVERPDGSNFTLKIRSTKLEDSAMYFCASSEVYRGTETQYFGPGTRLLVL.

This clonotype was detected a few times. The CDR3 DNA is TGTGCCAGCAGTTTTTATTCCCGGGGGGGGGGCTACACCTTC. Encoded protein: CASSFYSRGGGYTF. The chain recombines TRBV27 with TRBJ1-2, with D possibly TRBD1 on 5 matching bases. The CDR3 sequence is 14 residues long. V was pared by 3 bases and J by 8 bases, with 16 bases between. Germline V gene data show CDR1 as MNHEY and CDR2 as SMNVEV (reference sequence).

The rearrangement uses TRBV7-2 and TRBJ2-5; 8 positions agree with TRBD2. The length of the CDR3 is 14 residues. The germline gives CDR1 SGHTA, CDR2 FQGNSA. Unmatched junction bases numbered 4, after V lost 2 bases and J lost 5 bases. The CDR3 DNA is TGTGCCAGCAGCTTATACGGGGGGGGGGAGACCCAGTACTTC. Encoded protein: CASSLYGGGETQYF. Filled out from reference TRBV7-2 and TRBJ2-5, the complete variable domain reads GAGVSQSPSNKVTEKGKDVELRCDPISGHTALYWYRQSLGQGLEFLIYFQGNSAPDKSGLPSDRFSAERTGGSVSTLTIQRTQQEDSAVYLCASSLYGGGETQYFGPGTRLLVL.

The J gene is TRBJ2-7, the V gene TRBV10-3, with D maybe TRBD1 (6 bases). Germline V CDR1 and CDR2: ENHRY, SYGVKD. This CDR3 spans 12 amino acids. V was trimmed by 4 bases and J by 6 bases, leaving 10 bases between them. In DNA, the CDR3 is TGTGCCATCAGTGGCAGGGGTCTCGAGCAGTACGTC. Protein product: CAISGRGLEQYV.